This T cell receptor (beta chain) was recovered during a study of T cell responses to AZD1222 COVID-19 vaccine. Regarding this clone: No antigen is known for it.

Points from the study as a whole: Baseline antibody screening turned up just 6 or 7 seropositive AZD1222 recipients. Donors in the cohort were predominantly white British and more often female, and clonal diversity was possibly underestimated. Spike-wide coverage was observed for vaccine-associated CD4 TCRs, with dominant responses at 160-218 and 743-854.

It was second doses at about 4 or about 12 weeks that were pooled. Germline values: CDR1 SGHNT, CDR2 YYREEE (reference sequence). CDR3 length equals 15 residues. The V end lost 0 bases, the J end lost 5 bases, and 11 bases lay between the germline ends. Generated by immunoSEQ multiplex PCR, the TCRdb table keeps only in-frame clones and is missing some. The sample yields around 130,000 clones, 88% seen once. V gene TRBV5-4 combines with J gene TRBJ1-4; a possible D gene is TRBD1 (6 bases). This TCR came from an adult who received the AZD1222 COVID-19 vaccine. The sample was peripheral blood, taken 28 days after the second AZD1222 dose. The CDR3 DNA is TGTGCCAGCAGCTTGGGGGGGCAGAGGAATGAAAAACTGTTTTTT. As protein: CASSLGGQRNEKLFF. The full variable domain, in which reference TRBV5-4 and TRBJ1-4 provide the parts outside the CDR3, is ETGVTQSPTHLIKTRGQQVTLRCSSQSGHNTVSWYQQALGQGPQFIFQYYREEENGRGNFPPRFSGLQFPNYSSELNVNALELDDSALYLCASSLGGQRNEKLFFGSGTQLSVL.